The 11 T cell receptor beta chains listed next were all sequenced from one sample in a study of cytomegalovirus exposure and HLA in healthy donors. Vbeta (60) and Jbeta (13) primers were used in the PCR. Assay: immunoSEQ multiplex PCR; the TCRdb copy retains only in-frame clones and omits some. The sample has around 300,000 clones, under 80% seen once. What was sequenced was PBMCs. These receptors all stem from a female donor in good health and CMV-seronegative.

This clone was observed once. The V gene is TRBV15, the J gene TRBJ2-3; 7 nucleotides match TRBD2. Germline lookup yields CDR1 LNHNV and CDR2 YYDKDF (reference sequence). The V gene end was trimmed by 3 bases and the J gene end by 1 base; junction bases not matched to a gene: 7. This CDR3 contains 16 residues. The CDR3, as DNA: TGTGCCACCAGCAGTCCTTCAGGGAGGGGCACAGATACGCAGTATTTT. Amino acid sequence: CATSSPSGRGTDTQYF.

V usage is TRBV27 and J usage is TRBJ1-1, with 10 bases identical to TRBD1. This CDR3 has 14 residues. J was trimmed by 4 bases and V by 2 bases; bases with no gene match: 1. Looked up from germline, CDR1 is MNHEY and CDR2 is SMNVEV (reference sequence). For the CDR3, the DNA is TGTGCCAGCAGTTTAGGGACAGGGGCCACTGAAGCTTTCTTT. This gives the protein CASSLGTGATEAFF.

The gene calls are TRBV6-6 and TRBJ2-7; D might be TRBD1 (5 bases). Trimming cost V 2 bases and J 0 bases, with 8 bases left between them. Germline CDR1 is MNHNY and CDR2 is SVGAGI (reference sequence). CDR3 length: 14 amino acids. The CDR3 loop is CASSYDSSSYEQYF. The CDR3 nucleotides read TGTGCCAGCAGTTACGACAGTTCCTCCTACGAGCAGTACTTC.

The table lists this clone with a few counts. The CDR3 reads CASSQEELSALSGANVLTF. The CDR3 DNA sequence: TGCGCCAGCAGCCAAGAGGAGTTGTCAGCTCTCTCTGGGGCCAACGTCCTGACTTTC. This chain joins TRBV4-1 and TRBJ2-6; the D is unclear. Trimming left V 0 bases short and J 0 bases short, with 15 bases between. The germline V gene has CDR1 MGHRA and CDR2 YSYEKL. The CDR3 runs to 19 residues.

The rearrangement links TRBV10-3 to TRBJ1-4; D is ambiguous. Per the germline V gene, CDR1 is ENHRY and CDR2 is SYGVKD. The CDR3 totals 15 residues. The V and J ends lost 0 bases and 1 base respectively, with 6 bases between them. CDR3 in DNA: TGTGCCATCAGTGAGTCCGCAGGAACTAATGAAAAACTGTTTTTT. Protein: CAISESAGTNEKLFF.

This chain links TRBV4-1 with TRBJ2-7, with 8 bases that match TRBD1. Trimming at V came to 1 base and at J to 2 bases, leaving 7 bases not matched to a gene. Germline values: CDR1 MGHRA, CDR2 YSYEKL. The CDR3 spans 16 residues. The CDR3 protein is CASSQGPDRVTYEQYF. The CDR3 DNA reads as TGCGCCAGCAGCCAAGGTCCGGACAGGGTAACCTACGAGCAGTACTTC.

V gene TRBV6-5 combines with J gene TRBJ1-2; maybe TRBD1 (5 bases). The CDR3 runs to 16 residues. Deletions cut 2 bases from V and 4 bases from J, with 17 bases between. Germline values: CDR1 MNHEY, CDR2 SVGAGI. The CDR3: CASSYAGLREGYGYTF. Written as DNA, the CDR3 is TGTGCCAGCAGTTACGCGGGGCTTAGGGAGGGCTATGGCTACACCTTC.

CDR3 nucleotides: TGTGCCAGCAGTTTATGGCCAGGCGCTGAAGCTTTCTTT. Protein: CASSLWPGAEAFF. The chain employs TRBV27 and TRBJ1-1, with no clear D. The V gene's germline CDR1 is MNHEY and CDR2 SMNVEV (reference sequence). The V end lost 1 base, the J end lost 6 bases, and 9 bases lay between the germline ends. There are 13 residues in the CDR3.

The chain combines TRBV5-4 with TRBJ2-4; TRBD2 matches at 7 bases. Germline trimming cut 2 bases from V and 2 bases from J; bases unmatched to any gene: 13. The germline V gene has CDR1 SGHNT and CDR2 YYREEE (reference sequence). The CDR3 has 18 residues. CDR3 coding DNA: TGTGCCAGCAGCTTTTTCCTTTGGGGGGAGGGGTCCAAAAACATTCAGTACTTC. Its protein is CASSFFLWGEGSKNIQYF.

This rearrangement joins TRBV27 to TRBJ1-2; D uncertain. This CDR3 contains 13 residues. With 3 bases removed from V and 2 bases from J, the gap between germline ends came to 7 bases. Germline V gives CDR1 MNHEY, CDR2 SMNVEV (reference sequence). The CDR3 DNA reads TGTGCCAGCAGTTTCCGGGTGAACTATGGCTACACCTTC. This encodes CASSFRVNYGYTF.

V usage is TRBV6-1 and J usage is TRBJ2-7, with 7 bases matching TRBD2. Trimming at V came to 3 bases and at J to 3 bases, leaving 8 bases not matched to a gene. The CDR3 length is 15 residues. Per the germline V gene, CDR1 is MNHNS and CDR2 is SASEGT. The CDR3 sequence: CASSDRSSGSYEQYF. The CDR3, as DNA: TGTGCCAGCAGTGACCGATCTAGCGGAAGCTACGAGCAGTACTTC.